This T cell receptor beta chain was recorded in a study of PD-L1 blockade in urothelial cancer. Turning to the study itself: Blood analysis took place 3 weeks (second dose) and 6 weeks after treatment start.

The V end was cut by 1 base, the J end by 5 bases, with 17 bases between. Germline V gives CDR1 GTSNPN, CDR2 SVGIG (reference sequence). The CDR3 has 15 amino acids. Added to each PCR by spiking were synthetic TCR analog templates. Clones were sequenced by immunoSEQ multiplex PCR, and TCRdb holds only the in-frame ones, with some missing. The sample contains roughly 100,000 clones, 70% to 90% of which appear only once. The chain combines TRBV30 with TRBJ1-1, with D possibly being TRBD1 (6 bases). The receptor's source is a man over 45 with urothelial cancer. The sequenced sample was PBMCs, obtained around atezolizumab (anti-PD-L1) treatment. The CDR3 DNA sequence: TGTGCCTGGAGTGGATTCAAGGGAGGGGGTACTGAAGCTTTCTTT. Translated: CAWSGFKGGGTEAFF. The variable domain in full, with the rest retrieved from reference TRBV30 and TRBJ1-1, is SQTIHQWPATLVQPVGSPLSLECTVEGTSNPNLYWYRQAAGRGLQLLFYSVGIGQISSEVPQNLSASRPQDRQFILSSKKLLLSDSGFYLCAWSGFKGGGTEAFFGQGTRLTVV.